The T cell receptor beta chain under discussion was sequenced for a study of blood T cell repertoires in COVID-19. Only in-frame clones appear in the TCRdb table, and some are missing; sequencing was by immunoSEQ multiplex PCR. Of 180,000 or so clones detected, 80% to 85% appear once; the ten largest clones hold approximately 7.6%. V was clipped by 5 bases and J by 3 bases; unmatched bases: 5. CDR3 length equals 15 residues. Per germline, CDR1 LNHDA and CDR2 SQIVND (reference sequence). Enrolled through a virtual design, the participants were between roughly 18 and 90 years of age and came from around 25 US areas. Grouping used clinical history reported by participants in a survey and questionnaire.

This chain connects TRBV19 to TRBJ1-5, with TRBD1 matching over 9 bases. This sequence originates from a man aged 35 to 55 who had recovered from COVID-19. The specimen was PBMCs or T cells enriched from blood (not recorded which). CDR3 sequence (DNA): TGTGCCAGTAGTCTATGGACAGGGGTCAATCAGCCCCAGCATTTT. Protein product: CASSLWTGVNQPQHF.